These 8 T cell receptor beta chains came from one sample sequenced in a study of cytomegalovirus exposure and HLA in healthy donors. TCRdb's copy holds only in-frame clones and misses some; the assay was immunoSEQ multiplex PCR. The sample includes about 220,000 clones, just over 90% of them seen just once. The sample consisted of PBMCs. The receptors stem from a woman aged 18-29 years in good health and CMV-seronegative.

This clone has only one observation. CDR3 sequence: CASSPISPGTGDSYEQYF. CDR3 DNA: TGTGCCAGCAGCCCGATCTCCCCCGGGACAGGGGATTCCTACGAGCAGTACTTC. The chain joins TRBV7-8 to TRBJ2-7; TRBD1 matches at 10 bases. CDR3 size: 18 residues. Germline CDR1 and CDR2: SGHVS and FQNEAQ. The trim removed 5 bases at V and 1 base at J, leaving 14 bases unmatched.

This rearrangement joins TRBV27 to TRBJ2-1; 10 positions agree with TRBD2. The CDR3 is 16 amino acids. V dropped 4 bases and J dropped 6; count of bases not matched to a gene: 9. Germline CDR1 and CDR2: MNHEY and SMNVEV (reference sequence). The CDR3 here is CASSSSPGLASNEQFF. In DNA form, the CDR3 reads TGTGCCAGCAGTTCCTCCCCGGGACTAGCGTCCAATGAGCAGTTCTTC.

This rearrangement joins TRBV29-1 to TRBJ2-7; unclear D gene. From germline, CDR1 is SQVTM and CDR2 ANQGSEA. The CDR3 is 11 amino acids. The V end was cut by 2 bases, the J end by 3 bases, with 5 bases between. The CDR3 protein is CSVETSYEQYF. The CDR3 DNA reads TGCAGCGTTGAAACCAGCTACGAGCAGTACTTC.

The V and J genes are TRBV27 and TRBJ1-2; possibly TRBD1 for D (5 bases). This CDR3 comprises 16 residues. Germline V gene lookup returns CDR1 MNHEY and CDR2 SMNVEV (reference sequence). With 5 bases removed from V and 3 bases from J, the gap between germline ends came to 19 bases. The CDR3 DNA is TGTGCCAGCAGTCCCGGCGGGACCAGGGTCGACTATGGCTACACCTTC. Protein: CASSPGGTRVDYGYTF.

This chain uses TRBV5-4 with TRBJ2-2; D unclear. The CDR3 is made up of 14 amino acids. Germline assignment: CDR1 SGHNT and CDR2 YYREEE (reference sequence). V shed 4 bases and J shed 4 bases, with 11 bases lying between them. CDR3 coding DNA: TGTGCCAGCAGCGGCCCCCGTGCCACCGGGGAGCTGTTTTTT. Translation gives CASSGPRATGELFF.

The chain is built from TRBV14 and TRBJ1-1; D call uncertain. The length of the CDR3 is 14 residues. Germline loops: CDR1 SGHDN, CDR2 FVKESK. V was clipped by 1 base and J by 4 bases, with 10 bases between them. The CDR3 sequence: CASSQVMGGTEAFF. The CDR3 nucleotides read TGTGCCAGCAGCCAAGTGATGGGAGGCACTGAAGCTTTCTTT.

This clone was detected only once. The CDR3 region has the DNA TGTGCCAGCAGCTGGACTAGCGGGGGATCTTCTGGAGATACGCAGTATTTT. Translation: CASSWTSGGSSGDTQYF. The chain has TRBV7-8 and TRBJ2-3; 13 bases match TRBD2. Germline loops: CDR1 SGHVS, CDR2 FQNEAQ. V trimming: 4 bases; J trimming: 5 bases; junction bases outside the gene matches: 9. The CDR3 spans 17 residues.

The gene calls are TRBV30 and TRBJ2-1, with 12 bases that match TRBD2. The trim removed 1 base at V and 11 bases at J, leaving 6 bases unmatched. Germline-derived CDR1 and CDR2 are GTSNPN and SVGIG (reference sequence). The CDR3 length is 14 residues. CDR3 in DNA: TGTGCCTGGAGTGCTAATCTAGCGGGAGGGCAGCAGTTCTTC. This codes for CAWSANLAGGQQFF.